These T cell receptor beta chains were read from a single sample in a study of T cell repertoires in cytomegalovirus infection. MiXCR, applied by TCRdb to the reads, yields one record per CDR3 protein. The sample records approximately 150,000 distinct CDR3 sequences, about 6.5% being singletons. The sample taken for sequencing was PBMCs. The origin of the receptors is a human donor in good health (CMV status not recorded). Some clones in this sample may be carry-over from other donors' samples. Both conserved end residues are trimmed from each CDR3. A row's size may be missing; if present it is once, few, many or a size class.

clone_size j_call v_call cdr3_aa
many TRBJ1-1 TRBV7-2 ASRGGQGGTEAF
few TRBJ1-6 TRBV4-1 ASSQVNPGSSYNSPLH
many TRBJ2-2 TRBV6-2/TRBV6-3 ASHDPPGELF
NA TRBJ2-7 TRBV6-1 ASSLRAFSYEQY
few TRBJ1-1 TRBV2 ASRFEGQLNTEAF
many TRBJ1-6 TRBV7-2 ASSLKGGAGVSYNSPLH
NA TRBJ1-3 TRBV14 ASSPRILGNTIY
many TRBJ1-5 TRBV7-2 ASSLVRLSNQPQH
many TRBJ2-3 TRBV7-2 ASSSGARLLTDTQY
few TRBJ2-3 TRBV5-1 ASSLEAGIDTQY
few TRBJ2-3 TRBV7-6 ASSLEQSSTDTQY
many TRBJ2-7 TRBV7-2 ASSLSSAGSYEQY
few TRBJ1-3 TRBV20-1 SAAQGSGNTIY
many TRBJ1-6 TRBV7-8 ASSALTGPLH
few TRBJ2-7 TRBV20-1 SAPTRVDLPYEQY
many TRBJ1-5 TRBV6-6 ASSGGGGIYSNQPQH
many TRBJ1-1 TRBV6-2/TRBV6-3 ASSFTRYGGMNTEAF
many TRBJ1-2 TRBV4-2 ASSQPGQGAAGMGYT
many TRBJ1-4 TRBV4-3 ASSQDKRKNEKLF
few TRBJ1-1 TRBV19 ASTRTGTANTEAF
few TRBJ1-5 TRBV29-1 SVGQGIGQPQH
many TRBJ2-7 TRBV6-1 ASSPGHLYEQY
many TRBJ2-7 TRBV7-9 ASSLPFRTAGVKDEQY
few TRBJ1-3 TRBV6-1 ASRPGTGVGNTIY
few TRBJ1-4 TRBV10-3 AISESRTGGEKLF
many TRBJ2-5 TRBV11-2 ASSLGHPRETQY
NA TRBJ2-1 TRBV5-8 ASSLGGHKRGGRYNEQF
many TRBJ2-2 TRBV28 ASIPTGRFPAGELF
many TRBJ1-1 TRBV20-1 SATLGDTEAF
many TRBJ2-1 TRBV7-2 ASSLAGGMHNEQF
many TRBJ1-1 TRBV7-9 ASSRPTGNTEAF
many TRBJ2-3 TRBV7-2 ASSSLAGGQGDTQY
few TRBJ2-3 TRBV14 ASSQGGVAPTDTQY
NA TRBJ2-1 TRBV28 ASSKRGARSNEQF
many TRBJ1-2 TRBV5-1 ASSGDRDGDGYT
many TRBJ1-2 TRBV7-2 ASSPKGGAPKINYGYT
many TRBJ2-7 TRBV7-2 ASSSGRWGRSYEQY
few TRBJ1-2 TRBV14 ASSQRQGYYGYT
many TRBJ2-7 TRBV7-9 ASSLYPGQGSYEQY
many TRBJ2-5 TRBV19 ASSTGQGGDQETQY
many TRBJ1-5 TRBV12-3/TRBV12-4 ASSPGQGAQPQH
many TRBJ2-1 TRBV7-8 ASSLGPLGNEQF
few TRBJ1-1 TRBV3-1 ASSQGVSFTEAF